The 26 T cell receptor beta chains below all came from one sample that was sequenced in a study of post-analysis software for immune sequencing data. Study observations and caveats: A handful of TRBV segments appeared more often in patients than in controls, and TRBV5-6, TRBV5-1 and TRBV20-1 were among these.

These receptors' antigens are unknown. Unique molecular identifiers were present in the TCR beta cDNA libraries. TCRdb fed the PCR reads into MiXCR, producing one record per CDR3 protein. The table lists 500,000 to 600,000 distinct CDR3 sequences, around 47% of them singletons. Sample: blood. These receptor sequences come from a girl aged 10 to 17 with multiple sclerosis.

The chain couples TRBV6-6 to TRBJ1-2; D possibly corresponds to TRBD1 (5 bases). The V gene lost 7 bases and the J gene lost 4 bases, with 16 bases spanning the gap. Germline V CDR1 and CDR2: MNHNY, SVGAGI (reference sequence). The CDR3 runs 14 residues. CDR3 in amino acids: CASTQTGGSYGYTF. The CDR3 bases are TGTGCCAGCACCCAGACGGGGGGGAGCTATGGCTACACCTTC.

This clonotype was detected only a few times. At one boundary the junction diverges from the germline segment, which might be a read error. The chain joins TRBV10-3 to TRBJ2-5, with TRBD1 as a possible D gene (5 bases). The CDR3 spans 14 residues. The V gene's germline CDR1 is ENHRY and CDR2 SYGVKD. The CDR3 region has the DNA TGTGCCATCAGTGAGTCCCAGGGTCAAGGGACCCAGTACTTC. Residues: CAISESQGQGTQYF.

The chain has TRBV7-9 and TRBJ2-1; TRBD2 agrees at 10 bases. The J segment lost 8 bases and the V segment lost 1 base, leaving 5 bases of the junction unmatched. The length of the CDR3 is 15 residues. Germline V gene lookup returns CDR1 SEHNR and CDR2 FQNEAQ (reference sequence). The CDR3 DNA follows: TGTGCCAGCAGCTTAGTGGCTAGCGGGAGCGATGAGCAGTTCTTC. Its translation: CASSLVASGSDEQFF.

This clonotype was seen a few times. The chain joins TRBV29-1 to TRBJ2-1, with a possible D match to TRBD1 (6 bases). The length of the CDR3 is 16 residues. Germline lookup yields CDR1 SQVTM and CDR2 ANQGSEA. V lost 4 bases and J 0 bases, leaving 16 bases between the germline ends. CDR3 coding DNA: TGCAGCGTTGGACGACAGGCCTGGAGCTCCTACAATGAGCAGTTCTTC. This sequence encodes CSVGRQAWSSYNEQFF.

About this clonotype itself: One end of the junction is discordant with germline, which a read error may explain. The chain links TRBV27 to TRBJ2-7; D could derive from TRBD1 or TRBD2 (5 bases each). The CDR3 spans 17 residues. Germline V gene sequence: CDR1 MNHEY, CDR2 SMNVEV (reference sequence). The DNA for the CDR3 is TGTGCTAGCAGTTTATCTGGGTGGGGGAGTCTACGTTACGAGCAGTACTTC. Translating gives CASSLSGWGSLRYEQYF.

This clonotype has more than one count but fewer than ten. The V and J genes are TRBV5-1 and TRBJ2-5, with 11 bases fitting TRBD2. The trim removed 1 base at V and 2 bases at J, leaving 4 bases unmatched. The CDR3 has 16 residues. Germline V gene data show CDR1 as SGHRS and CDR2 as YFSETQ. DNA for the CDR3: TGCGCCAGCAGCTTGCGGAGACTAGCGGGACAAGAGACCCAGTACTTC. Amino acids: CASSLRRLAGQETQYF.

The V call is TRBV21-1, the J call TRBJ2-5; TRBD1, the D gene given by the table, was not confirmed from the DNA. Near its end, the DNA agrees better with TRBJ2-7, so the J call may be wrong. TRBV21-1 is deemed a pseudogene. The CDR3 is 14 amino acids. The CDR3 sequence: CASSNGRDTYEQYF. The CDR3 bases are TGTGCCAGCAGCAATGGCAGGGATACCTACGAGCAGTACTTC.

This clonotype was seen a few times. CDR3 loop: CSAQYRPTEQYF. The DNA of the CDR3 is TGCAGTGCCCAATATCGCCCAACCGAGCAGTACTTC. The V and J genes are TRBV20-1 and TRBJ2-7; D is ambiguous. V shed 6 bases and J shed 6 bases, with 15 bases lying between them. This CDR3 is built from 12 residues. The germline CDR1 and CDR2 sequences are DFQATT and SNEGSKA (reference sequence).

The genes are TRBV24-1 and TRBJ2-3; 7 nucleotides agree with TRBD1. Trimming cost V 2 bases and J 5 bases; bases outside gene matches: 9. The germline V gene encodes CDR1 KGHDR and CDR2 SFDVKD. The CDR3 consists of 16 residues. CDR3 amino acids: CATSDSTGSVEDTQYF. The CDR3 region has the DNA TGTGCCACCAGTGATTCGACAGGGTCGGTCGAAGATACGCAGTATTTT.

V is TRBV6-5 and J is TRBJ2-1; unclear D gene. With 8 bases removed from V and 1 base from J, the gap between germline ends came to 12 bases. This CDR3 contains 14 residues. Germline V CDR1 and CDR2: MNHEY, SVGAGI. The CDR3 nucleotides read TGTGCCAGCCGTAGCCGGTTGTCCTACAATGAGCAGTTCTTC. Translation gives CASRSRLSYNEQFF.

The chain is built from TRBV29-1 and TRBJ2-5; TRBD2 matches at 12 bases. This CDR3 is 15 amino acids long. V dropped 8 bases and J dropped 1; count of bases not matched to a gene: 8. Germline CDR1 and CDR2: SQVTM and ANQGSEA. The CDR3: CSSLRTSGTQETQYF. CDR3 DNA sequence: TGCAGCTCACTTAGGACTAGCGGGACCCAAGAGACCCAGTACTTC.

This clonotype has only a few counts. The chain uses TRBV11-2 and TRBJ1-2; D uncertain. CDR3 length: 15 amino acids. Germline V gene lookup returns CDR1 SGHAT and CDR2 FQNNGV. Trimming removed 4 bases from V and 5 bases from J, with 17 bases in between. Written as DNA, the CDR3 is TGTGCCAGCAGCTCACCGCTGAGGCGGGGATATGGCTACACCTTC. Protein product: CASSSPLRRGYGYTF. Supplemented by reference TRBV11-2 and TRBJ1-2, the full variable domain reads EAGVAQSPRYKIIEKRQSVAFWCNPISGHATLYWYQQILGQGPKLLIQFQNNGVVDDSQLPKDRFSAERLKGVDSTLKIQPAKLEDSAVYLCASSSPLRRGYGYTFGSGTRLTVV.

The V gene is TRBV7-2, the J gene TRBJ2-4; no reliable D call. Trimming stripped 4 bases from V and 1 base from J, with 17 bases between. Germline-derived CDR1 and CDR2 are SGHTA and FQGNSA. This CDR3 is built from 17 residues. DNA of the CDR3: TGTGCCAGCAGCTCCCCCGGCCTGAGCTCGGCCAAAAACATTCAGTACTTC. Translation: CASSSPGLSSAKNIQYF.

V usage is TRBV20-1 and J usage is TRBJ2-5, with 11 bases identical to TRBD1. The J call is doubtful: the DNA matches TRBJ2-7 better. CDR3 length: 15 residues. The germline V gene has CDR1 DFQATT and CDR2 SNEGSKA (reference sequence). CDR3 coding DNA: TGCAGTGCTAGAGATGTGGACAGGGGGCCTTACGAGCAGTACTTC. Its protein is CSARDVDRGPYEQYF.

This clonotype was observed a few times. CDR3 nucleotides: TGCAGTGCTAGAGGGGGCTCCCCGGCCCAGTACTTC. Encoded protein: CSARGGSPAQYF. This chain connects TRBV20-1 to TRBJ2-5; maybe TRBD1 (5 bases). There are 12 residues in the CDR3. CDR1 is DFQATT and CDR2 is SNEGSKA in the germline V gene (reference sequence). The V and J ends lost 1 base and 9 bases respectively, with 12 bases between them.

This clonotype was counted a few times. The rearrangement links TRBV7-2 to TRBJ1-2, with a tentative D call TRBD1 (5 bases). V was trimmed by 3 bases and J by 3 bases, leaving 14 bases between them. CDR1 is SGHTA and CDR2 is FQGNSA in the germline V gene. The CDR3 covers 15 residues. The CDR3 sequence: CASSLRTTGDYGYTF. CDR3 in DNA: TGTGCCAGCAGCTTGAGGACAACGGGGGACTATGGCTACACCTTC.

The rearrangement joins TRBV18 to TRBJ1-2; 8 bases match TRBD1. The junction had 6 bases not matched to a gene; V was cut back by 3 bases and J by 9 bases. Germline CDR1 is KGHSH and CDR2 is LQKENI. The CDR3 is made up of 13 amino acids. CDR3 amino acids: CASSPRTGSSYTF. The CDR3 DNA is TGTGCCAGCTCACCTCGGACAGGGAGTAGCTACACCTTC. The full variable domain, with the rest looked up from reference TRBV18 and TRBJ1-2, is NAGVMQNPRHLVRRRGQEARLRCSPMKGHSHVYWYRQLPEEGLKFMVYLQKENIIDESGMPKERFSAEFPKEGPSILRIQQVVRGDSAAYFCASSPRTGSSYTFGSGTRLTVV.

This sequence joins TRBV12-3 or TRBV12-4 and TRBJ2-5; the D gene could be TRBD1 or TRBD2 (5 bases each). Near its end, the DNA agrees better with TRBJ2-7, so the J call may be wrong. The CDR3 consists of 15 residues. The CDR3 coding sequence is TGTGCCAGCACCTCGAGATTGGGTCCTGGGGGCGAGCAGTACTTC. Translation: CASTSRLGPGGEQYF.

This clonotype was counted a few times. The V and J genes are TRBV4-2 and TRBJ2-1, with TRBD1 identical over 10 bases. The CDR3 totals 16 residues. V dropped 4 bases and J dropped 7; count of bases not matched to a gene: 10. Per germline, CDR1 LGHNA and CDR2 YNFKEQ. DNA for the CDR3: TGTGCCAGCAGCCCCACCGGACAGGGGGTTGGTAATGAGCAGTTCTTC. Its translation: CASSPTGQGVGNEQFF.

The chain links TRBV12-3 or TRBV12-4 to TRBJ2-7; tentative D call: TRBD2 (5 bases). V lost 1 base and J lost 2, with 9 bases in between. The CDR3 is 14 amino acids. The CDR3 region has the DNA TGTGCCAGCAGTTTAGGGACTCCTCCCTACGAGCAGTACTTC. The encoded protein is CASSLGTPPYEQYF.

There are a few counts of this clonotype. The J gene is TRBJ1-5, the V gene TRBV20-1; a possible D gene is TRBD1 (6 bases). Per the germline V gene, CDR1 is DFQATT and CDR2 is SNEGSKA (reference sequence). Deletions cut 4 bases from V and 4 bases from J, with 20 bases between. This CDR3 has 16 amino acids. The CDR3 loop reads CSATPTGRGVNQPQHF. CDR3 sequence (DNA): TGCAGTGCTACGCCGACAGGAAGGGGGGTTAATCAGCCCCAGCATTTT.

The CDR3 bases are TGTGCCAGCAGTTACCAGGGGTGGGAGACCCAGTACTTC. It translates to CASSYQGWETQYF. The V and J genes are TRBV6-5 and TRBJ2-5; possible D gene TRBD1, 6 bases. The CDR3 is 13 amino acids. CDR1 is MNHEY and CDR2 is SVGAGI in the germline V gene. Trimming stripped 2 bases from V and 5 bases from J, with 9 bases between.

The rearrangement links TRBV28 to TRBJ1-1; a weak D match, TRBD1 (5 bases). Trimming shortened V by 3 bases and J by 1 base, and 9 bases separated the two germline ends. The CDR3 consists of 14 residues. Germline-derived CDR1 and CDR2 are MDHEN and SYDVKM. DNA of the CDR3: TGTGCCAGCAGTTTTCAGGGAGGGAACACTGAAGCTTTCTTT. This gives the protein CASSFQGGNTEAFF.

The gene calls are TRBV5-1 and TRBJ2-5, with 8 bases identical to TRBD2. With V trimmed by 7 bases and J by 2 bases, 4 bases remained unmatched. This CDR3 has 13 residues. The germline V gene has CDR1 SGHRS and CDR2 YFSETQ. The CDR3, as DNA: TGCGCCAGCGGGAGCGGGGGACAAGAGACCCAGTACTTC. It specifies CASGSGGQETQYF.

This clonotype came up a few times. This sequence joins TRBV7-6 and TRBJ2-5, with TRBD1 matching over 10 bases. The CDR3 contains 15 residues. V lost 5 bases, J lost 4 bases, and 7 bases stayed unmatched. Germline V CDR1 and CDR2: SGHVS, FNYEAQ. The CDR3 bases are TGTGCCAGCAGCACAGGCGGGACAGGGGCAGAGACCCAGTACTTC. Translation: CASSTGGTGAETQYF.

The V and J genes are TRBV28 and TRBJ2-7, with TRBD1 matching over 7 bases. With V trimmed by 7 bases and J by 2 bases, 8 bases remained unmatched. Germline values: CDR1 MDHEN, CDR2 SYDVKM. The CDR3 is 14 residues long. This chain's CDR3 is CASKKPGQPYEQYF. CDR3 DNA sequence: TGTGCCAGCAAGAAACCGGGACAGCCCTACGAGCAGTACTTC.